The 19 T cell receptor beta chains listed next were all sequenced from one sample in a study of Ad26.COV2.S vaccination and SARS-CoV-2 variants. Treatment here: around 19 received Ad26.COV2.S at low or high dose, single or two shots; about 5 received placebo; per-sample allocation not given. Day 63 after the first vaccine or placebo injection was the time point for sampling. Only in-frame clones appear in the TCRdb table, and some are missing; sequencing was by immunoSEQ multiplex PCR. In the table there are about 680,000 clones, 89% of which are singletons. The source was peripheral blood, collected in a trial of Ad26.COV2.S vaccine versus placebo. These receptors were obtained from a person between 18 and 65 years old who received the Ad26.COV2.S COVID-19 vaccine or a placebo.

This sequence joins TRBV7-8 and TRBJ1-2; no definite D call. V dropped 4 bases and J dropped 8 bases, with 8 bases sitting between them. Germline lookup yields CDR1 SGHVS and CDR2 FQNEAQ. The CDR3 contains 11 residues. CDR3 residues: CASSSLRGYTF. The CDR3, as DNA: TGTGCCAGCAGCTCCCTTCGAGGCTACACCTTC.

This rearrangement joins TRBV7-6 to TRBJ1-5; D is unclear. V lost 3 bases and J 4 bases, leaving 10 bases between the germline ends. The V gene's germline CDR1 is SGHVS and CDR2 FNYEAQ. CDR3 length: 14 amino acids. The chain's CDR3 is CASSLRAGNQPQHF. CDR3 coding DNA: TGTGCCAGCAGCTTGCGAGCGGGGAATCAGCCCCAGCATTTT.

Concerning this clone: The sample contains more than one DNA sequence encoding this CDR3. This chain joins TRBV6-6 and TRBJ1-4, with D uncertain. The germline V and J ends were trimmed by 0 bases and 0 bases, with 2 bases remaining between them. Germline V gene lookup returns CDR1 MNHNY and CDR2 SVGAGI (reference sequence). This CDR3 is 14 amino acids long. The CDR3 bases are TGTGCCAGCAGTTACTCCACAACTAATGAAAAACTGTTTTTT. It encodes CASSYSTTNEKLFF.

The rearrangement uses TRBV6-5 and TRBJ1-1; D gene unclear. Germline CDR1 reads MNHEY; CDR2 reads SVGAGI. There are 13 residues in the CDR3. V was clipped by 0 bases and J by 6 bases, with 8 bases between them. In nucleotides, the CDR3 is TGTGCCAGCAGTTACTCGAGCTGGGCTGAAGCTTTCTTT. Residues: CASSYSSWAEAFF.

The V gene is TRBV30, the J gene TRBJ1-5; perhaps TRBD1 as D (6 bases). Trimming shortened V by 4 bases and J by 6 bases, and 16 bases separated the two germline ends. This CDR3 is built from 14 residues. Germline CDR1 reads GTSNPN; CDR2 reads SVGIG (reference sequence). The chain's CDR3 is CAWKREGRGQPQHF. The CDR3 DNA is TGTGCCTGGAAGAGGGAAGGCAGGGGTCAGCCCCAGCATTTT.

This chain uses TRBV6-6 with TRBJ1-4; D not certain. The V end lost 2 bases, the J end lost 8 bases, and 9 bases lay between the germline ends. This CDR3 is built from 13 residues. CDR1 MNHNY and CDR2 SVGAGI come from the germline V gene (reference sequence). The CDR3 sequence is CASSYREIEKLFF. CDR3 nucleotide sequence: TGTGCCAGCAGTTACAGGGAAATCGAAAAACTGTTTTTT.

J is TRBJ1-5 and V is TRBV13; a possible D gene is TRBD1 (6 bases). Germline V CDR1 and CDR2: PRHDT, FYEKMQ (reference sequence). The germline V and J ends were trimmed by 5 bases and 5 bases, with 13 bases remaining between them. The CDR3 consists of 14 residues. CDR3 in DNA: TGTGCCAGCAGCACAAGGGGGGGTTATCAGCCCCAGCATTTT. This sequence encodes CASSTRGGYQPQHF.

This chain links TRBV2 with TRBJ1-5; a possible D gene is TRBD1 (6 bases). The CDR3 has 14 amino acids. Trimming took 5 bases from V and 0 from J, leaving 8 bases between them. Germline CDR1 and CDR2: SNHLY and FYNNEI. The CDR3 here is CASSTDSSNQPQHF. CDR3 coding DNA: TGTGCCAGCAGTACGGACAGTAGCAATCAGCCCCAGCATTTT.

The J gene is TRBJ2-7, the V gene TRBV5-5; 7 bases fit TRBD1. In germline, CDR1 is SGHKS, CDR2 YYEKEE (reference sequence). J was trimmed by 4 bases and V by 4 bases; bases with no gene match: 11. This CDR3 is 15 amino acids long. As DNA, the CDR3 is TGTGCCAGCAGCCGGGGCCGGGACAGCGTTTACGAGCAGTACTTC. Translated, it gives CASSRGRDSVYEQYF.

The chain combines TRBV24-1 with TRBJ1-5; 8 bases are a match to TRBD1. This CDR3 has 15 residues. Germline lookup yields CDR1 KGHDR and CDR2 SFDVKD. The junction had 8 bases not matched to a gene; V was cut back by 4 bases and J by 7 bases. In DNA form, the CDR3 reads TGTGCCACCAGTGACCCCGGGACAGGTGACCAGCCCCAGCATTTT. Its protein product is CATSDPGTGDQPQHF.

This clone occurred once. The CDR3 sequence is CATSDGFGGYTF. In DNA, the CDR3 is TGTGCCACCAGTGATGGGTTCGGGGGCTACACCTTC. The rearrangement joins TRBV24-1 to TRBJ1-2; D not certain. V was trimmed by 3 bases and J by 8 bases, leaving 9 bases between them. The CDR3 contains 12 residues. In germline, CDR1 is KGHDR, CDR2 SFDVKD.

The J gene is TRBJ1-1, the V gene TRBV6-2 or TRBV6-3; the match to TRBD1 covers 10 bases. Germline CDR1 reads MNHEY; CDR2 reads SVGEGT. CDR3 length: 15 amino acids. Trimming took 2 bases from V and 0 from J; bases not matched to a gene: 0. CDR3 protein: CASSYGQGVNTEAFF. In DNA, the CDR3 is TGTGCCAGCAGTTACGGACAGGGGGTGAACACTGAAGCTTTCTTT.

J is TRBJ1-6 and V is TRBV7-2, with TRBD1 matching 8 bases. Germline V gives CDR1 SGHTA, CDR2 FQGNSA. V trimming: 4 bases; J trimming: 9 bases; junction bases outside the gene matches: 8. CDR3 length: 15 residues. The CDR3 coding sequence is TGTGCCAGCAGCTCCCCAGGACAGGGAAGTTCACCCCTCCACTTT. Translated, it gives CASSSPGQGSSPLHF.

V usage is TRBV5-4 and J usage is TRBJ2-3; D perhaps matches TRBD1 (5 bases). The CDR3 extends over 15 amino acids. Trimming shortened V by 1 base and J by 2 bases, and 11 bases separated the two germline ends. The germline V gene encodes CDR1 SGHNT and CDR2 YYREEE (reference sequence). CDR3 residues: CASSLPGPFTDTQYF. In DNA form, the CDR3 reads TGTGCCAGCAGCTTGCCAGGGCCCTTCACAGATACGCAGTATTTT. Drawing the rest from reference TRBV5-4 and TRBJ2-3, the complete variable domain is ETGVTQSPTHLIKTRGQQVTLRCSSQSGHNTVSWYQQALGQGPQFIFQYYREEENGRGNFPPRFSGLQFPNYSSELNVNALELDDSALYLCASSLPGPFTDTQYFGPGTRLTVL.

V and J are TRBV12-3 or TRBV12-4 and TRBJ1-1; 8 bases align to TRBD1. The CDR3 runs 13 residues. V was clipped by 7 bases and J by 1 base; unmatched bases: 2. The chain's CDR3 is CASNRGANTEAFF. The CDR3 DNA is TGTGCCAGCAACAGGGGGGCGAACACTGAAGCTTTCTTT.

Notes on this clone: This sample also contains other DNA sequences that code for the same CDR3. J is TRBJ2-1 and V is TRBV24-1, with D possibly matching TRBD2 (5 bases). This CDR3 region has 16 residues. Trimming shortened V by 0 bases and J by 1 base, and 9 bases separated the two germline ends. The germline V gene encodes CDR1 KGHDR and CDR2 SFDVKD. Here the CDR3 reads CATSDLGGSSYNEQFF. The CDR3 DNA follows: TGTGCCACCAGTGATTTGGGCGGGTCTTCCTACAATGAGCAGTTCTTC.

The chain uses TRBV5-6 and TRBJ1-1; D remains unclear. With 7 bases removed from V and 5 bases from J, the gap between germline ends came to 18 bases. The CDR3 spans 14 residues. CDR1 is SGHDT, CDR2 YYEEEE, per germline. This CDR3 is CASCKVEGGTEAFF. The CDR3 bases are TGTGCCAGCTGCAAGGTGGAGGGTGGTACTGAAGCTTTCTTT.

The genes are TRBV2 and TRBJ2-7; 11 positions match TRBD1. V shed 7 bases and J 4 bases; nucleotides not matched to a gene: 9. CDR3 length: 15 amino acids. In germline, CDR1 is SNHLY, CDR2 FYNNEI. The CDR3 coding sequence is TGTGCCAGCACCGAAGGTAGGGACAGGGGGTACGAGCAGTACTTC. It specifies CASTEGRDRGYEQYF.

The chain links TRBV21-1 to TRBJ2-7; the D segment call TRBD1 is taken from the table without a DNA check. TRBV21-1 is a listed pseudogene. The CDR3 totals 17 residues. In nucleotides, the CDR3 is TGTGCCAGCAGCAAAAGGGACAAAAGGCGGATATCCTACGAGCAGTACTTC. Translated, it gives CASSKRDKRRISYEQYF.